What follows are 32 T cell receptor beta chains derived from one specimen sequenced in a study of cytomegalovirus exposure and HLA in healthy donors. It was with 60 Vbeta and 13 Jbeta primers that the PCR ran. Profiling relied on immunoSEQ multiplex PCR, and the TCRdb table lists in-frame clones only, not all of them. The table has around 80,000 clones, roughly 85% seen once; the top ten hold roughly 6%. The sequencing input was PBMCs. The receptors here all came from a female donor in good health and CMV-seronegative.

The chain has TRBV5-1 and TRBJ1-1; the match to TRBD1 covers 7 bases. Looked up from germline, CDR1 is SGHRS and CDR2 is YFSETQ. V trimming: 4 bases; J trimming: 5 bases; junction bases outside the gene matches: 8. The CDR3 is made up of 14 amino acids. CDR3 DNA: TGCGCCAGCAGCGCTATCCAGGGGGGAACTGAAGCTTTCTTT. Amino acid sequence: CASSAIQGGTEAFF.

V and J are TRBV19 and TRBJ1-4, with a possible D match to TRBD1 (5 bases). The germline gives CDR1 LNHDA, CDR2 SQIVND (reference sequence). The CDR3 has 15 amino acids. V was trimmed by 8 bases and J by 5 bases, leaving 18 bases between them. CDR3 sequence (DNA): TGTGCCAGTGGGACTCGGCAGGGCCTAAATGAAAAACTGTTTTTT. This encodes CASGTRQGLNEKLFF.

This rearrangement joins TRBV19 to TRBJ2-2, with TRBD1 identical over 7 bases. The CDR3 runs 14 residues. V gave up 9 bases and J gave up 4 bases; unmatched junction bases: 8. Looked up from germline, CDR1 is LNHDA and CDR2 is SQIVND (reference sequence). The CDR3: CASQKDRFTGELFF. Here the CDR3 DNA reads TGTGCCAGCCAAAAGGACAGGTTCACCGGGGAGCTGTTTTTT.

To note about this clone: This sample includes further DNA sequences coding for the same CDR3. The V gene is TRBV18, the J gene TRBJ1-5; TRBD1 is a possible D gene (5 bases). Trimming removed 3 bases from V and 5 bases from J, with 8 bases in between. The CDR3 runs 13 residues. Germline lookup yields CDR1 KGHSH and CDR2 LQKENI. Here the CDR3 reads CASSPGGDQPQHF. In DNA form, the CDR3 reads TGTGCCAGCTCACCGGGGGGGGATCAGCCCCAGCATTTT.

The chain couples TRBV6-4 to TRBJ2-3; TRBD2 matches 8 bases. V shed 3 bases and J 1 base; nucleotides not matched to a gene: 0. Germline values: CDR1 MRHNA, CDR2 SNTAGT. CDR3 length: 14 amino acids. CDR3 DNA sequence: TGTGCCAGCAGTGAAGCGGGGGGCACAGATACGCAGTATTTT. Translation gives CASSEAGGTDTQYF.

This clone was seen repeatedly, ten times or more. The rearrangement links TRBV21-1 to TRBJ1-5. TRBV21-1 is noted as a pseudogene. The CDR3 sequence is 11 residues long. DNA of the CDR3: TGTGCCAGCAGCGCGAATCAGCCCCAGCATTTT. It is translated as CASSANQPQHF.

The chain links TRBV6-5 to TRBJ1-1, with D perhaps TRBD1 (5 bases). Between the trimmed V and J ends, which lost 0 bases and 10 bases, there was a span of 6 bases. From germline, CDR1 is MNHEY and CDR2 SVGAGI. This CDR3 region has 11 residues. The CDR3 bases are TGTGCCAGCAGTTACTCGGGGGGAGCTTTCTTT. This gives the protein CASSYSGGAFF.

The rearrangement links TRBV2 to TRBJ2-7; TRBD2 might be the D (6 bases). This CDR3 is built from 15 residues. Trimming removed 6 bases at V and 3 bases at J, with 18 bases between. Germline V gene data show CDR1 as SNHLY and CDR2 as FYNNEI. In DNA form, the CDR3 reads TGTGCCAGCAGGGTCCCCGGGACTTCCCACTACGAGCAGTACTTC. It specifies CASRVPGTSHYEQYF. The full variable domain, completed using reference TRBV2 and TRBJ2-7, is EPEVTQTPSHQVTQMGQEVILRCVPISNHLYFYWYRQILGQKVEFLVSFYNNEISEKSEIFDDQFSVERPDGSNFTLKIRSTKLEDSAMYFCASRVPGTSHYEQYFGPGTRLTVT.

Written as DNA, the CDR3 is TGTGCCAGCAGTGATGGGACAGGGGGTAATGAAAAACTGTTTTTT. The encoded protein is CASSDGTGGNEKLFF. V usage is TRBV25-1 and J usage is TRBJ1-4; 11 bases are a match to TRBD1. J gave up 4 bases and V 3 bases, and 1 base lay outside the gene matches. CDR1 and CDR2 (germline): MGHDK, SYGVNS. The CDR3 is 15 residues long.

This clone showed up just a few times. V usage is TRBV5-5 and J usage is TRBJ1-2, with 7 bases aligning to TRBD1. From germline, CDR1 is SGHKS and CDR2 YYEKEE (reference sequence). Trimming at V came to 2 bases and at J to 3 bases, leaving 1 base not matched to a gene. This CDR3 spans 13 amino acids. The CDR3 DNA follows: TGTGCCAGCAGCTTTACAGGGGACTATGGCTACACCTTC. Translation: CASSFTGDYGYTF.

This clone was counted a few times. The chain joins TRBV5-1 to TRBJ1-2; TRBD1 might be the D (6 bases). CDR1 and CDR2 from the germline V gene are SGHRS and YFSETQ. The CDR3 extends over 14 amino acids. Trimming removed 3 bases at V and 4 bases at J, with 13 bases between. The CDR3 coding sequence is TGCGCCAGCAGCTCACAGGGCCCACCCTATGGCTACACCTTC. Encoded protein: CASSSQGPPYGYTF.

The chain joins TRBV7-2 to TRBJ2-6, with a weak D call TRBD2 (6 bases). Germline V gives CDR1 SGHTA, CDR2 FQGNSA. V lost 5 bases to trimming and J lost 5 bases, with 22 bases between them. The CDR3 loop spans 18 amino acids. CDR3 loop: CASSPGNRRRERANVLTF. CDR3 DNA sequence: TGTGCCAGCAGCCCCGGGAACAGGCGACGGGAGAGGGCCAACGTCCTGACTTTC.

CDR3 residues: CASSIDPRNTGELFF. The CDR3 nucleotides read TGTGCCAGTAGTATAGACCCGAGGAACACCGGGGAGCTGTTTTTT. This sequence joins TRBV19 and TRBJ2-2; D remains unclear. CDR3 length: 15 residues. The germline V gene has CDR1 LNHDA and CDR2 SQIVND (reference sequence). The ends were cut back, 0 bases at V and 1 base at J, with 6 bases in the middle.

The chain recombines TRBV14 with TRBJ1-4, with 8 bases aligning to TRBD1. The V segment lost 0 bases and the J segment 7 bases; nucleotides outside the gene matches: 4. Germline V gene data show CDR1 as SGHDN and CDR2 as FVKESK. This CDR3 has 15 amino acids. For the CDR3, the DNA is TGTGCCAGCAGCCAAGAGACAGGGGTTTTTGAAAAACTGTTTTTT. Translating it yields CASSQETGVFEKLFF.

The chain combines TRBV6-1 with TRBJ2-1; 7 bases line up with TRBD2. Germline V gives CDR1 MNHNS, CDR2 SASEGT. V lost 2 bases to trimming and J lost 2 bases; unmatched junction nucleotides: 6. This CDR3 comprises 16 residues. CDR3 sequence: CASSEYMAGAYNEQFF. The CDR3 DNA follows: TGTGCCAGCAGTGAATATATGGCGGGGGCCTACAATGAGCAGTTCTTC.

In this sample, this clone turned up a few times. This chain joins TRBV2 and TRBJ2-1, with 13 bases fitting TRBD2. This CDR3 comprises 13 residues. J was trimmed by 7 bases and V by 8 bases; bases with no gene match: 2. Germline CDR1 reads SNHLY; CDR2 reads FYNNEI. CDR3 amino acids: CASGTSGENEQFF. DNA for the CDR3: TGTGCCAGCGGGACTAGCGGGGAGAATGAGCAGTTCTTC. The variable domain in full, with the rest retrieved from reference TRBV2 and TRBJ2-1, is EPEVTQTPSHQVTQMGQEVILRCVPISNHLYFYWYRQILGQKVEFLVSFYNNEISEKSEIFDDQFSVERPDGSNFTLKIRSTKLEDSAMYFCASGTSGENEQFFGPGTRLTVL.

The rearrangement uses TRBV5-1 and TRBJ2-5, with a tentative D call TRBD2 (5 bases). This CDR3 region has 13 residues. Trimming pared 1 base from V and 5 bases from J, leaving 9 bases between. Per germline, CDR1 SGHRS and CDR2 YFSETQ. CDR3 loop: CASSLIGGETQYF. DNA for the CDR3: TGCGCCAGCAGCTTGATAGGCGGGGAGACCCAGTACTTC.

The chain recombines TRBV19 with TRBJ2-3, with D uncertain. Germline V gives CDR1 LNHDA, CDR2 SQIVND (reference sequence). Trimming stripped 10 bases from V and 0 bases from J, with 8 bases between. The CDR3 length is 12 residues. The CDR3 DNA reads TGTGCCACTAGAACTAGCACAGATACGCAGTATTTT. Its translation: CATRTSTDTQYF.

This chain links TRBV4-2 with TRBJ2-5; 11 bases match TRBD2. Germline trimming cut 2 bases from V and 4 bases from J; bases unmatched to any gene: 12. The CDR3 sequence is 18 residues long. Germline CDR1 is LGHNA and CDR2 is YNFKEQ. CDR3 DNA: TGTGCCAGCAGCCAATCTATAGCGGGAGGGCCTGATGTAGAGACCCAGTACTTC. Protein sequence: CASSQSIAGGPDVETQYF.

This chain connects TRBV5-4 to TRBJ1-4; TRBD1 matches 8 bases. The CDR3 has 14 residues. Germline CDR1 is SGHNT and CDR2 is YYREEE (reference sequence). Trimming cost V 0 bases and J 7 bases; bases outside gene matches: 2. DNA of the CDR3: TGTGCCAGCAGCTTGGACAGGGGGGGTGAAAAACTGTTTTTT. Protein: CASSLDRGGEKLFF.

The chain combines TRBV28 with TRBJ2-1; possibly TRBD1 for D (5 bases). V lost 9 bases, J lost 3 bases, and 9 bases lay in between. Per germline, CDR1 MDHEN and CDR2 SYDVKM. The CDR3 spans 12 residues. The CDR3 here is CASQGIYNEQFF. The CDR3 DNA reads TGTGCCAGTCAGGGAATCTACAATGAGCAGTTCTTC.

In nucleotides, the CDR3 is TGTGCCTGGAGTAGAGGGTCCCAGTCCGGGGAGCTGTTTTTT. This translates into CAWSRGSQSGELFF. J is TRBJ2-2 and V is TRBV30; tentative D call: TRBD2 (5 bases). V lost 2 bases to trimming and J lost 6 bases, with 13 bases between them. CDR1 GTSNPN and CDR2 SVGIG come from the germline V gene (reference sequence). The CDR3 loop spans 14 amino acids.

The rearrangement links TRBV4-1 to TRBJ2-3; 9 nucleotides line up with TRBD2. Germline V gene lookup returns CDR1 MGHRA and CDR2 YSYEKL. CDR3 size: 17 residues. Trimming took 4 bases from V and 1 from J; bases not matched to a gene: 9. As DNA, the CDR3 is TGCGCCAGCAGCCCTGATGGTAGCGGGAGACGCACAGATACGCAGTATTTT. Its protein product is CASSPDGSGRRTDTQYF.

The chain joins TRBV7-9 to TRBJ1-2; 8 bases are shared with TRBD1. This CDR3 spans 19 amino acids. Germline V gene sequence: CDR1 SEHNR, CDR2 FQNEAQ (reference sequence). The V segment lost 1 base and the J segment 4 bases; nucleotides outside the gene matches: 17. CDR3 sequence: CASSLDVPGGRSLFYGYTF. The CDR3 DNA sequence: TGTGCCAGCAGCTTAGACGTGCCAGGGGGCCGTTCACTCTTCTATGGCTACACCTTC. Using reference TRBV7-9 and TRBJ1-2 for the parts outside the CDR3, the full variable domain is DTGVSQNPRHKITKRGQNVTFRCDPISEHNRLYWYRQTLGQGPEFLTYFQNEAQLEKSRLLSDRFSAERPKGSFSTLEIQRTEQGDSAMYLCASSLDVPGGRSLFYGYTFGSGTRLTVV.

The chain couples TRBV7-2 to TRBJ2-7; 8 bases agree with TRBD2. The CDR3 extends over 14 amino acids. With 6 bases clipped from V and 2 bases from J, the junction kept 6 bases outside the gene matches. Germline assignment: CDR1 SGHTA and CDR2 FQGNSA. CDR3 in amino acids: CASRVAGRTYEQYF. CDR3 nucleotide sequence: TGTGCCAGCAGGGTAGCGGGACGGACCTACGAGCAGTACTTC.

V and J are TRBV5-6 and TRBJ2-3; D gene uncertain. Germline loops: CDR1 SGHDT, CDR2 YYEEEE. V dropped 0 bases and J dropped 0 bases, with 14 bases sitting between them. This CDR3 spans 17 amino acids. CDR3 bases: TGTGCCAGCAGCTTGGATCGAGGCTCCCAGAGCACAGATACGCAGTATTTT. Translation: CASSLDRGSQSTDTQYF.

This chain links TRBV6-5 with TRBJ2-2, with a possible D match to TRBD2 (6 bases). The CDR3 extends over 14 amino acids. Germline-derived CDR1 and CDR2 are MNHEY and SVGAGI. Trimming stripped 5 bases from V and 4 bases from J, with 11 bases between. DNA for the CDR3: TGTGCCAGCAGTCCTCGGAGGGCCACCGGGGAGCTGTTTTTT. Its protein is CASSPRRATGELFF.

The chain couples TRBV2 to TRBJ2-3, with 8 bases fitting TRBD1. CDR1 and CDR2 (germline): SNHLY, FYNNEI. V lost 10 bases to trimming and J lost 1 base; unmatched junction nucleotides: 4. CDR3 length equals 13 residues. The DNA for the CDR3 is TGTGCCACGCAGACAGGGGGCACAGATACGCAGTATTTT. Translation: CATQTGGTDTQYF.

CDR3 coding DNA: TGTGCCAGTAGAAACCTCGGGACAAGGAACACTGAAGCTTTCTTT. Translated, it gives CASRNLGTRNTEAFF. The gene calls are TRBV19 and TRBJ1-1; possibly TRBD1 for D (6 bases). The CDR3 length is 15 residues. Deletions cut 6 bases from V and 1 base from J, with 15 bases between. Per the germline V gene, CDR1 is LNHDA and CDR2 is SQIVND (reference sequence). The full variable domain, completed using reference TRBV19 and TRBJ1-1, is DGGITQSPKYLFRKEGQNVTLSCEQNLNHDAMYWYRQDPGQGLRLIYYSQIVNDFQKGDIAEGYSVSREKKESFPLTVTSAQKNPTAFYLCASRNLGTRNTEAFFGQGTRLTVV.

The rearrangement uses TRBV2 and TRBJ1-2, with 9 bases fitting TRBD1. V was clipped by 4 bases and J by 8 bases; unmatched bases: 11. CDR1 and CDR2 (germline): SNHLY, FYNNEI. This CDR3 has 15 amino acids. CDR3 loop: CASSGRGQGYSGYTF. The DNA of the CDR3 is TGTGCCAGCAGTGGGCGGGGACAGGGTTATAGCGGCTACACCTTC.

J is TRBJ2-3 and V is TRBV30; weak D call: TRBD2 (5 bases). V was cut by 2 bases and J by 0 bases, with 12 bases left in between. Germline loops: CDR1 GTSNPN, CDR2 SVGIG (reference sequence). The CDR3 has 15 amino acids. The CDR3 loop is CAWSKPGSSTDTQYF. The CDR3 DNA follows: TGTGCCTGGAGTAAGCCGGGATCGAGCACAGATACGCAGTATTTT.

The J gene is TRBJ1-2, the V gene TRBV7-2; D possibly corresponds to TRBD1 (6 bases). This CDR3 region has 14 residues. Germline CDR1 SGHTA, CDR2 FQGNSA. V was trimmed by 2 bases and J by 4 bases, leaving 11 bases between them. The chain's CDR3 is CASSLIQGSYGYTF. The CDR3 bases are TGTGCCAGCAGCTTAATACAGGGCTCCTATGGCTACACCTTC.